This T cell receptor (beta chain) was retrieved from a study of beta chain features in type 1 diabetes (dated by TCRdb to the late 2010s). About the investigation overall: No differences in mean age, gender distribution, total cell number or subset yield were found between patients and healthy donors. A total of some 100,000,000 sorted cells were examined across all samples, and a strong correlation was observed between cell number per subset and RNA yield. In the study, TCRB repertoires of sorted circulating CD4+ T cell subsets from recently diagnosed type 1 diabetes patients were compared with those of matched healthy donors. Regulatory and stem cell-like memory subsets were obtained from only 8 patients and roughly 8 healthy donors, while naive and central memory subsets were obtained from all 30 or so donors. Findings and caveats that apply to the study as a whole: Naive, central memory and regulatory TCRB repertoires appeared to be more alike among patients than among healthy donors. A moderate but significant shortening of TCRB CDR3 length was observed in type 1 diabetes patients in all four CD4+ subsets. Because cDNA was sequenced instead of genomic DNA, activated cells with high expression could be over-represented, although the groups did not differ in activation or CD3 levels. Because the HLA sub-analyses included only small numbers of individuals, any influence of HLA type on TCRB rearrangement was left unresolved. Fewer insertions and more nucleotide deletions at VDJ recombination sites were observed in patients with type 1 diabetes, implying thymic rearrangement abnormalities. PCR may preferentially amplify shorter templates, but because patient and control samples were amplified and corrected together, any resulting skew would affect both groups equally.

CDR1 and CDR2 are read off the germline V gene as LGHNA and YNFKEQ. Trimming at the junction amounts to 0 bases on V and 5 bases on J, and the germline ends lie 11 bases apart. Counted from cysteine to phenylalanine, this CDR3 has 15 amino acids. The sequence is cut down to CDR3 DNA, 45 bases in frame from base 1. A single peripheral blood draw of approximately 120 mL on average was collected from each donor into heparinised tubes. Using a panel that included CD45RO, CCR7, CD25, CD127, CD95 and CD27, naive, central memory, regulatory and stem cell-like memory CD4+ T cells were sorted on a BD FACSAria II. All sorted populations exceeded 98% purity. Right away, PBMCs were isolated by Lymphoprep density gradient centrifugation and were stained directly, with no culture step. Samples were stained and sorted in pairs, with one healthy donor and one patient per experiment, so that batch effects were minimized.

With regard to this clone: Which antigen it targets is not known. One base away there is no much larger clone; base qualities are not given.

All of the isolated RNA was reverse transcribed with the High Capacity cDNA Reverse Transcription Kit, so expressed TCRB transcripts were sequenced. Deep immunoSEQ sequencing was applied to naive, central memory and regulatory T cell samples, giving an average of approximately 4 million total reads per sample. Sorted cells were lysed in RLT buffer and RNA was extracted with DNase-treated RNeasy Micro or Mini kits, depending on cell number. To prevent cross-contamination, every cell subset was processed on its own, while patient and healthy donor samples were processed together. TCRB sequences were amplified from cDNA with the immunoSEQ multiplex PCR, producing 87-bp fragments spanning the CDR3 region. Amplicons were sequenced on the Illumina HiSeq platform. Under the source paper's analysis protocol: PCR bias was computationally corrected using synthetic template baselines, reads within Hamming distance 2 were collapsed, and singletons that could not be merged were discarded. By aligning reads against IMGT, V, D and J genes, CDR3 length, and insertions or deletions at six rearrangement sites were assigned. Clonotype counts were normalized to sorted cell number within each subset before computing true diversity and Gini coefficients with the tcR R package. The overlap coefficient, calculated on TCRB nucleotide sequences, was used to quantify repertoire sharing. TCRdb stores this immuneACCESS table with in-frame sequences only. Part of the clones is absent; in the studies checked, under half of the shortfall reflects unresolved V genes, and no reason is known for the rest. V, J and clone size were drawn from that table, and D and trimming were deduced from the DNA. The sample table shows 50,000 to 65,000 clones, and less than 55% are seen once. The ten largest make up around 1.5% of the sample.

The sample was Tregs from blood. The cell subset or site label corresponds to: regulatory CD4+ T cells. The chain links TRBV4-2 with TRBJ2-1; TRBD1 might be the D gene, on 6 matching bases. The origin of this receptor is a man aged 25-45 years with type 1 diabetes. The DNA is TGTGCCAGCAGCCAAGATTTGACAGGAAACAATGAGCAGTTCTTC. This is translated as CASSQDLTGNNEQFF.